This T cell receptor (beta chain) is drawn from a study of long-term antiretroviral therapy in people with HIV. Whole-study findings and limits: Post-ART samples showed increased diversity that remained below transplant donor control levels.

Every one of the participants with HIV received treatment in the United States. A word on this clone: Its cognate antigen is unknown.

The length of the CDR3 is 17 residues. Trimming at V came to 5 bases and at J to 8 bases, leaving 16 bases not matched to a gene. The V gene's germline CDR1 is LNHDA and CDR2 SQIVND (reference sequence). At the survey level, the v3.0 immunoSEQ assay was run. Method: immunoSEQ multiplex PCR; TCRdb's copy keeps in-frame clones and lacks some. The profile shows about 9,000 clones, roughly 84% of them singletons. This TCR derives from a man under 40 with HIV. The rearrangement links TRBV19 to TRBJ2-1; 9 positions match TRBD1. Here the sequenced sample was unsorted PBMCs, taken 0.3 years before starting antiretroviral therapy. CDR3: CASSPMWGQGMGDEQFF. The CDR3 DNA is TGTGCCAGTAGTCCCATGTGGGGACAGGGAATGGGTGATGAGCAGTTCTTC.